This note documents a single T cell receptor (beta chain) sequence. Per the study methods: Amplifying reference gene primers gave estimates of nucleated cell counts. Method: immunoSEQ multiplex PCR; TCRdb's copy keeps in-frame clones and lacks some. That table is the source of V, J and clone size, and D and trimming were worked out from the DNA. Among 120,000 to 150,000 clones listed, roughly 79% were seen once. The V and J ends lost 2 bases and 6 bases, in that order; junction bases with no gene match: 8. The CDR3 runs to 16 residues. The germline CDR1 and CDR2 sequences are LGHNA and YNFKEQ. These data come from a study of blood T cell repertoires in COVID-19. About the research overall: Specimens from acute and convalescent COVID-19 originated in the United States, Italy and Spain. Sample material is recorded as cDNA or gDNA derived from T cells, B-cell-depleted T cells, or PBMCs.

Source material: peripheral blood. The TCR was taken from a human donor with acute or convalescent COVID-19. The donor label of this sample is uncertain. The V call is TRBV4-2, the J call TRBJ2-7; 12 nucleotides align to TRBD2. In nucleotides, the CDR3 is TGTGCCAGCAGCCAATTGGCTAGCGGGGGGGCCCCCGAGCAGTACTTC. Translated, it gives CASSQLASGGAPEQYF.